The present T cell receptor (beta chain) was sequenced within a study of blood T cell repertoires in COVID-19. Turning to the study itself: The United States, Italy and Spain supplied acute and convalescent COVID-19 samples. T cells, B-cell-depleted T cells, or PBMCs supplied cDNA or gDNA.

Generated by immunoSEQ multiplex PCR, the TCRdb table keeps only in-frame clones and is missing some. Of about 530,000 clones detected, 85% to 90% appear once; the ten largest clones hold around 8%. This receptor was obtained from a woman aged 45 to 65 with COVID-19, enrolled during active disease. Sequencing input: peripheral blood.

DNA of the CDR3: TGTGCCAGCAGCTCACACAGGAACTCCTACGAGCAGTACTTC. Protein sequence: CASSSHRNSYEQYF. The chain is built from TRBV5-6 and TRBJ2-7; tentative D call: TRBD1 (5 bases). V lost 3 bases, J lost 0 bases, and 10 bases lay in between. The CDR3 is 14 amino acids. Germline assignment: CDR1 SGHDT and CDR2 YYEEEE.